Listed here are 29 T cell receptor beta chains from one sample, sequenced in a study of T cell responses to AZD1222 COVID-19 vaccine. Clones were read by immunoSEQ multiplex PCR, and TCRdb kept only the in-frame ones, dropping some. The sample yields some 96,000 clones, roughly 88% seen once. Here the sequenced sample was peripheral blood, taken on day 0 of AZD1222 vaccination. The origin of the receptors is an adult in good health.

The chain uses TRBV5-5 and TRBJ2-7, with 7 bases fitting TRBD1. Trimming at V came to 4 bases and at J to 3 bases, leaving 7 bases not matched to a gene. The germline V gene encodes CDR1 SGHKS and CDR2 YYEKEE (reference sequence). CDR3 length: 14 amino acids. The CDR3 loop is CASSPGTENYEQYF. In DNA form, the CDR3 reads TGTGCCAGCAGCCCCGGGACAGAGAACTACGAGCAGTACTTC.

This chain links TRBV28 with TRBJ1-5; 9 bases align to TRBD1. After removal of 10 bases from V and 5 bases from J, the junction contained 15 bases not matched to a gene. CDR1 MDHEN and CDR2 SYDVKM come from the germline V gene. The CDR3 runs 16 residues. DNA for the CDR3: TGTGCCACAAGGGCTCGAGGGACAGGGTACGATCAGCCCCAGCATTTT. Translated, it gives CATRARGTGYDQPQHF.

The chain combines TRBV14 with TRBJ1-3; no reliable D call. This CDR3 region has 14 residues. Trimming shortened V by 0 bases and J by 4 bases, and 7 bases separated the two germline ends. Germline-derived CDR1 and CDR2 are SGHDN and FVKESK. CDR3 nucleotide sequence: TGTGCCAGCAGCCAAGATGTCAGGGGAAACACCATATATTTT. It is translated as CASSQDVRGNTIYF.

This rearrangement joins TRBV7-2 to TRBJ1-1; 9 nucleotides line up with TRBD1. Per the germline V gene, CDR1 is SGHTA and CDR2 is FQGNSA. V shed 0 bases and J 0 bases; nucleotides not matched to a gene: 5. The CDR3 covers 17 residues. CDR3: CASSLAGTGFMNTEAFF. CDR3 bases: TGTGCCAGCAGCTTAGCGGGGACAGGGTTCATGAACACTGAAGCTTTCTTT.

The chain links TRBV7-2 to TRBJ1-2; no clear D gene. The CDR3 runs to 16 residues. Germline loops: CDR1 SGHTA, CDR2 FQGNSA. V was pared by 3 bases and J by 0 bases, with 14 bases between. CDR3 bases: TGTGCCAGCAGCTTCCTAAGTATAAAGTCTAACTATGGCTACACCTTC. Its translation: CASSFLSIKSNYGYTF.

This clone was recorded once. The chain employs TRBV11-1 and TRBJ2-7; D is undetermined. The V end lost 1 base, the J end lost 2 bases, and 3 bases lay between the germline ends. Per the germline V gene, CDR1 is SGHAT and CDR2 is FQDESV (reference sequence). The CDR3 is 12 amino acids. In nucleotides, the CDR3 is TGTGCCAGCAGCTTAGAAACCTACGAGCAGTACTTC. This encodes CASSLETYEQYF.

The chain uses TRBV6-5 and TRBJ2-7; D possibly corresponds to TRBD2 (5 bases). CDR1 MNHEY and CDR2 SVGAGI come from the germline V gene. The CDR3 consists of 13 residues. Trimming removed 7 bases from V and 4 bases from J, with 14 bases in between. The DNA for the CDR3 is TGTGCCAGCAAAGTCCAACCGGGGTACGAGCAGTACTTC. Translation gives CASKVQPGYEQYF.

This sequence joins TRBV18 and TRBJ1-5; tentative D call: TRBD1 (5 bases). The CDR3 has 13 amino acids. The V end lost 8 bases, the J end lost 5 bases, and 13 bases lay between the germline ends. The germline V gene encodes CDR1 KGHSH and CDR2 LQKENI. The CDR3 DNA follows: TGTGCCAGCGCGCGGACATTGGATCAGCCCCAGCATTTT. Its translation is CASARTLDQPQHF.

This rearrangement joins TRBV27 to TRBJ2-2; no firm D call. The germline CDR1 and CDR2 sequences are MNHEY and SMNVEV (reference sequence). The V end lost 3 bases, the J end lost 1 base, and 6 bases lay between the germline ends. The CDR3 sequence is 14 residues long. For the CDR3, the DNA is TGTGCCAGCAGTTTGGATTTGAACACCGGGGAGCTGTTTTTT. Protein product: CASSLDLNTGELFF.

The chain is built from TRBV11-3 and TRBJ1-1; D call uncertain. Germline-derived CDR1 and CDR2 are SGHNT and YENEEA. This CDR3 has 13 residues. V dropped 1 base and J dropped 3 bases, with 6 bases sitting between them. The CDR3 sequence is CASSLGRYTEAFF. In DNA form, the CDR3 reads TGTGCCAGCAGCTTAGGACGGTACACTGAAGCTTTCTTT.

The rearrangement joins TRBV28 to TRBJ1-5, with D unclear. Germline V gene sequence: CDR1 MDHEN, CDR2 SYDVKM. V was clipped by 7 bases and J by 5 bases, with 21 bases between them. The CDR3 runs to 16 residues. DNA of the CDR3: TGTGCCAGCACCCTGTGGAGCGGACCAGTCGATCAGCCCCAGCATTTT. This codes for CASTLWSGPVDQPQHF.

Details on this clone: Other DNA sequences in the same sample also yield this CDR3. The chain couples TRBV5-1 to TRBJ1-3; D gene uncertain. The V and J ends lost 0 bases and 0 bases respectively, with 4 bases between them. The germline V gene encodes CDR1 SGHRS and CDR2 YFSETQ. CDR3 length equals 14 residues. The CDR3 protein is CASSLGSSGNTIYF. The CDR3 region has the DNA TGCGCCAGCAGCTTGGGCAGCTCTGGAAACACCATATATTTT.

Written as DNA, the CDR3 is TGTGCCAGCAGCCTACCGCGGCAGGGCAATAGCTACACCTTC. Translated, it gives CASSLPRQGNSYTF. The chain combines TRBV7-2 with TRBJ1-2; TRBD1 is a possible D gene (5 bases). Trimming cost V 5 bases and J 9 bases, with 19 bases left between them. CDR1 and CDR2 from the germline V gene are SGHTA and FQGNSA. The CDR3 length is 14 residues.

The CDR3 sequence is CASSYGRSYNSPLHF. CDR3 sequence (DNA): TGTGCCAGCAGTTATGGGCGGTCCTATAATTCACCCCTCCACTTT. The V gene is TRBV6-5, the J gene TRBJ1-6; D remains ambiguous. V was shortened by 3 bases and J by 1 base, with 7 bases between the two germline ends. CDR1 MNHEY and CDR2 SVGAGI come from the germline V gene. CDR3 length: 15 amino acids.

The chain employs TRBV29-1 and TRBJ2-3; D gene unclear. Germline V gene sequence: CDR1 SQVTM, CDR2 ANQGSEA. Trimming shortened V by 6 bases and J by 0 bases, and 4 bases separated the two germline ends. The CDR3 runs to 11 residues. As DNA, the CDR3 is TGCAGCGTCCAAAGCACAGATACGCAGTATTTT. The encoded protein is CSVQSTDTQYF.

V is TRBV7-9 and J is TRBJ1-5; possibly TRBD1 for D (5 bases). The CDR3 loop spans 18 amino acids. The ends were cut back, 4 bases at V and 3 bases at J, with 22 bases in the middle. The germline gives CDR1 SEHNR, CDR2 FQNEAQ (reference sequence). The CDR3 coding sequence is TGTGCCAGCAGCTCCCCCTCAGGCAGTGGGGCGTCCAATCAGCCCCAGCATTTT. This translates into CASSSPSGSGASNQPQHF.

This sequence joins TRBV29-1 and TRBJ2-3; 8 nucleotides line up with TRBD1. J gave up 3 bases and V 2 bases, and 10 bases lay outside the gene matches. Germline CDR1 SQVTM, CDR2 ANQGSEA. There are 16 residues in the CDR3. The CDR3: CSVELLDRGITDTQYF. DNA of the CDR3: TGCAGCGTTGAACTTCTCGACAGGGGCATAACAGATACGCAGTATTTT.

This clone was counted once. The chain combines TRBV6-5 with TRBJ1-5; maybe TRBD1 (5 bases). The CDR3 length is 15 residues. V lost 6 bases, J lost 1 base, and 13 bases lay in between. Germline V lookup: CDR1 MNHEY, CDR2 SVGAGI. The CDR3 loop reads CASRVGGVSNQPQHF. CDR3 in DNA: TGTGCCAGCAGGGTTGGGGGGGTAAGCAATCAGCCCCAGCATTTT.

J is TRBJ2-5 and V is TRBV5-4; 8 bases agree with TRBD2. With 1 base clipped from V and 4 bases from J, the junction kept 6 bases outside the gene matches. The V gene's germline CDR1 is SGHNT and CDR2 YYREEE (reference sequence). The CDR3 is 15 amino acids. The CDR3 DNA is TGTGCCAGCAGCTTGTCGAGCGGGAGAGTAGAGACCCAGTACTTC. Protein product: CASSLSSGRVETQYF. Using reference TRBV5-4 and TRBJ2-5 for the parts outside the CDR3, the full variable domain is ETGVTQSPTHLIKTRGQQVTLRCSSQSGHNTVSWYQQALGQGPQFIFQYYREEENGRGNFPPRFSGLQFPNYSSELNVNALELDDSALYLCASSLSSGRVETQYFGPGTRLLVL.

The chain joins TRBV30 to TRBJ2-2, with D perhaps being TRBD1 or TRBD2 (6 bases each). Trimming took off 2 bases at V and 0 bases at J, with 10 bases between the two ends. Germline CDR1 is GTSNPN and CDR2 is SVGIG (reference sequence). The CDR3 covers 15 residues. The CDR3 sequence is CAWSWGATNTGELFF. Written as DNA, the CDR3 is TGTGCCTGGAGTTGGGGGGCGACGAACACCGGGGAGCTGTTTTTT.

This clone was seen a single time. The rearrangement joins TRBV30 to TRBJ2-1, with D maybe TRBD2 (6 bases). Germline V gene lookup returns CDR1 GTSNPN and CDR2 SVGIG (reference sequence). Trimming shortened V by 2 bases and J by 10 bases, and 15 bases separated the two germline ends. The CDR3 contains 13 residues. The DNA for the CDR3 is TGTGCCTGGAGTACCCGGTTTAGCGGCGAGCAGTTCTTC. Residues: CAWSTRFSGEQFF.

The V and J genes are TRBV4-1 and TRBJ1-3; 10 bases map to TRBD1. Germline lookup yields CDR1 MGHRA and CDR2 YSYEKL. CDR3 length: 17 amino acids. V dropped 1 base and J dropped 0; count of bases not matched to a gene: 3. In DNA, the CDR3 is TGCGCCAGCAGCCAAGGACAGGGGGCGATCTCTGGAAACACCATATATTTT. Its translation is CASSQGQGAISGNTIYF.

The chain links TRBV9 to TRBJ2-2, with D perhaps TRBD2 (5 bases). Germline assignment: CDR1 SGDLS and CDR2 YYNGEE. Trimming took off 0 bases at V and 4 bases at J, with 13 bases between the two ends. This CDR3 region has 16 residues. CDR3 nucleotides: TGTGCCAGCAGCGTAGATGGTAGCGTGGTCACCGGGGAGCTGTTTTTT. Translation gives CASSVDGSVVTGELFF.

The chain recombines TRBV28 with TRBJ2-3; D is unresolved. Germline V gives CDR1 MDHEN, CDR2 SYDVKM. The CDR3 contains 14 residues. The germline V and J ends were trimmed by 7 bases and 3 bases, with 14 bases remaining between them. CDR3 bases: TGTGCCAGCACCCAGTTTAGCAGTACAGATACGCAGTATTTT. As protein: CASTQFSSTDTQYF.

This rearrangement joins TRBV6-5 to TRBJ2-7; D might be TRBD1 (5 bases). This CDR3 comprises 15 residues. From germline, CDR1 is MNHEY and CDR2 SVGAGI. Deletions cut 1 base from V and 3 bases from J, with 13 bases between. Here the CDR3 reads CASSYYAGSNYEQYF. The CDR3 bases are TGTGCCAGCAGTTACTACGCAGGGTCTAACTACGAGCAGTACTTC.

This sequence joins TRBV5-4 and TRBJ2-1, with 8 bases fitting TRBD2. The CDR3 has 15 amino acids. V lost 4 bases, J lost 8 bases, and 11 bases stayed unmatched. Germline V gene sequence: CDR1 SGHNT, CDR2 YYREEE (reference sequence). The CDR3 spells CASSDGLASSDEQFF. CDR3 sequence (DNA): TGTGCCAGCAGCGATGGACTAGCATCTTCTGATGAGCAGTTCTTC.

J is TRBJ1-4 and V is TRBV5-4; D unresolved. V gave up 2 bases and J gave up 7 bases, with 12 bases separating them. The CDR3 is made up of 14 amino acids. CDR1 and CDR2 (germline): SGHNT, YYREEE (reference sequence). The CDR3 DNA sequence: TGTGCCAGCAGCTTCTCGGCCTTTGGTGAAAAACTGTTTTTT. Translating gives CASSFSAFGEKLFF.

The chain couples TRBV15 to TRBJ1-2, with TRBD1 as a possible D gene (5 bases). V gave up 1 base and J gave up 5 bases, with 8 bases separating them. The CDR3 has 13 residues. Germline-derived CDR1 and CDR2 are LNHNV and YYDKDF (reference sequence). CDR3 amino acids: CATSRGDGYGYTF. In DNA form, the CDR3 reads TGTGCCACCAGCAGAGGGGACGGGTATGGCTACACCTTC.

This clone was detected once. The V and J genes are TRBV5-1 and TRBJ1-2; perhaps TRBD1 as D (6 bases). Germline V gene data show CDR1 as SGHRS and CDR2 as YFSETQ. Deletions cut 0 bases from V and 4 bases from J, with 13 bases between. The CDR3 has 15 amino acids. Written as DNA, the CDR3 is TGCGCCAGCAGCTTGGGAGCGGGGGCGATCTATGGCTACACCTTC. Translating it yields CASSLGAGAIYGYTF. The whole variable domain, remainder taken from reference TRBV5-1 and TRBJ1-2, is KAGVTQTPRYLIKTRGQQVTLSCSPISGHRSVSWYQQTPGQGLQFLFEYFSETQRNKGNFPGRFSGRQFSNSRSEMNVSTLELGDSALYLCASSLGAGAIYGYTFGSGTRLTVV.